This T cell receptor (beta chain) originates from a study of T-cell memory formation after mild COVID-19. Across the whole study: TCR clustering was largely donor specific.

The V end lost 7 bases, the J end lost 3 bases, and 9 bases lay between the germline ends. The CDR3 consists of 13 residues. One entry per CDR3 protein results from TCRdb running MiXCR on the 5' RACE reads. The table includes about 430,000 distinct CDR3 sequences, more than 15% detected once. The sequence was collected from a man aged 18-30 years who had mild COVID-19 (a few samples of this study predate the infection). Cell type and time point are not known. The chain couples TRBV12-3 or TRBV12-4 to TRBJ2-2; no clear D gene. The sample comprised PBMCs or a T cell subset sorted from them (not recorded which). CDR3 nucleotides: TGTGCCAGCACCCCGACCCACACCGGGGAGCTGTTTTTT. Translating it yields CASTPTHTGELFF.